This T cell receptor beta chain derives from a study of breast tumors, draining lymph nodes, adjacent tissues. Trimming shortened V by 10 bases and J by 3 bases, and 12 bases separated the two germline ends. Germline CDR1 is MNHNS and CDR2 is SASEGT. The CDR3 has 12 amino acids. TCRdb fed the multiplex PCR reads into MiXCR, producing one record per CDR3 protein. The sample yields 84,000 or so distinct CDR3 sequences, roughly 30% seen once. The lymph nodes were axillary draining lymph nodes from breast cancer patients. On this clonotype: Its specificity is unknown.

Overall study findings and caveats: Tumor repertoires ranked between lymph nodes and nontumor tissue in diversity, with V and J gene preferences. Luminal-like breast cancer showed significantly greater tumor-nontumor repertoire similarity than basal-like breast cancer did. Findings are consistent with lymph node origin and intratumoral expansion of most tumor T cells.

The receptor's source is a female donor with breast cancer. Some clones in this sample may be carry-over from other donors' samples. The chain combines TRBV6-1 with TRBJ1-1; D possibly corresponds to TRBD1 (5 bases). Sequenced material: axillary lymph node tissue. The CDR3 is CATAMGDTEAFF. CDR3 nucleotide sequence: TGTGCCACCGCCATGGGGGACACTGAAGCTTTCTTT.